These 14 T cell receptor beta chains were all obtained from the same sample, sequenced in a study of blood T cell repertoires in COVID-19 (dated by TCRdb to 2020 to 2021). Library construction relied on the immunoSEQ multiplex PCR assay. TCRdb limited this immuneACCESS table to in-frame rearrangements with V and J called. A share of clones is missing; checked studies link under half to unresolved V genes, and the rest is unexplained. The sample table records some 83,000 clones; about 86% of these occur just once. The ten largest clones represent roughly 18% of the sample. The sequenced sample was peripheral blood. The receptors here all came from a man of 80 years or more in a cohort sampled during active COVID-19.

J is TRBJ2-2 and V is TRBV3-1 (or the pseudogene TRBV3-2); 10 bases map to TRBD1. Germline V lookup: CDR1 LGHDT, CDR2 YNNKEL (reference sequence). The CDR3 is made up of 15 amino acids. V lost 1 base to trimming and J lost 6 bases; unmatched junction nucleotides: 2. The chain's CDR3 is CASSQGGQGPGELFF. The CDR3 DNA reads TGTGCCAGCAGCCAAGGGGGACAGGGGCCCGGGGAGCTGTTTTTT.

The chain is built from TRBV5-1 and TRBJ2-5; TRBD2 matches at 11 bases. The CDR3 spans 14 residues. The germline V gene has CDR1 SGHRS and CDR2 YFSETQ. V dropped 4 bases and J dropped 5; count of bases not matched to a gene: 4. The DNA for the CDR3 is TGCGCCAGCAGCGTTAGCGGGGGGGCTGAGACCCAGTACTTC. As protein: CASSVSGGAETQYF.

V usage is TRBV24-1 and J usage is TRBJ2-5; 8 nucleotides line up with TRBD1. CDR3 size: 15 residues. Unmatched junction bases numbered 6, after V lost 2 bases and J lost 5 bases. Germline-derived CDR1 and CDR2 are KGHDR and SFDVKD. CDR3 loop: CATSDSGTGSETQYF. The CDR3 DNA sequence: TGTGCCACCAGTGATTCCGGGACAGGTAGCGAGACCCAGTACTTC.

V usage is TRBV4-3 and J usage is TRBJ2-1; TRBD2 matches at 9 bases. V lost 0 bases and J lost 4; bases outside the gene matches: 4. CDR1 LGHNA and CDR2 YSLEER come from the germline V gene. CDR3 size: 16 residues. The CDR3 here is CASSQDVSGGYNEQFF. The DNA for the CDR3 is TGCGCCAGCAGCCAAGATGTTAGCGGGGGATACAATGAGCAGTTCTTC.

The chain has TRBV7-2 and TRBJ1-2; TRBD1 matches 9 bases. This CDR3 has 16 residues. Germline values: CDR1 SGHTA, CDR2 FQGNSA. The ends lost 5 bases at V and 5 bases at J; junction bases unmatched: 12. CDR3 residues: CASSREDRGSQYGYTF. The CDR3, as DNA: TGTGCCAGCAGCCGCGAGGACAGGGGCAGTCAGTATGGCTACACCTTC.

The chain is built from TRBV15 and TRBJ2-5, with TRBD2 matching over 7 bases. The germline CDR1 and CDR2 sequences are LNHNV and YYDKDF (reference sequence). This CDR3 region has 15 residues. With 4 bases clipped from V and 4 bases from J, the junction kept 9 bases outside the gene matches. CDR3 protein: CATSTPSGTIETQYF. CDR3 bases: TGTGCCACCAGCACCCCGAGCGGGACGATAGAGACCCAGTACTTC.

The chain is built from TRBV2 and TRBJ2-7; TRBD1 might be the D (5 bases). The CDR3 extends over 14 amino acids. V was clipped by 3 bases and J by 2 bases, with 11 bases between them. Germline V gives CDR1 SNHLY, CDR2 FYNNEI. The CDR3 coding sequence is TGTGCCAGCAGTGATTCTAGGGGCACCTACGAGCAGTACGTC. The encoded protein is CASSDSRGTYEQYV.

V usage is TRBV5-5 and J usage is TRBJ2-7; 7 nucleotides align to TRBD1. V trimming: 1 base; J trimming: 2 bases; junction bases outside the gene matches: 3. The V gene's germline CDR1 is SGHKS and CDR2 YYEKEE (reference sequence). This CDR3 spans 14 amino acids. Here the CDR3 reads CASSLLQGPYEQYV. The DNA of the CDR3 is TGTGCCAGCAGCTTGTTACAGGGGCCCTACGAGCAGTACGTC.

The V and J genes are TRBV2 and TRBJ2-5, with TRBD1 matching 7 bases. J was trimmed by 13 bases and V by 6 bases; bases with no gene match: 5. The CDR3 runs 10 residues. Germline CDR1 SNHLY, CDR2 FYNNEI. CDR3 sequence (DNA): TGTGCCAGCAGCCGACAGGGTCCGTACTTC. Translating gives CASSRQGPYF. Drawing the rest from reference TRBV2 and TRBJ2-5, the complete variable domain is EPEVTQTPSHQVTQMGQEVILRCVPISNHLYFYWYRQILGQKVEFLVSFYNNEISEKSEIFDDQFSVERPDGSNFTLKIRSTKLEDSAMYFCASSRQGPYFGPGTRLLVL.

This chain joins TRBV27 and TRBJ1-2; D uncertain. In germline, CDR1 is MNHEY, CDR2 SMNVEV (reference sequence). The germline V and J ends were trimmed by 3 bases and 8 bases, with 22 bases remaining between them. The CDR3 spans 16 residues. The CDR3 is CASSFRGNRVILGYTF. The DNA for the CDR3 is TGTGCCAGCAGTTTTAGAGGGAACAGAGTCATTTTGGGCTACACCTTC.

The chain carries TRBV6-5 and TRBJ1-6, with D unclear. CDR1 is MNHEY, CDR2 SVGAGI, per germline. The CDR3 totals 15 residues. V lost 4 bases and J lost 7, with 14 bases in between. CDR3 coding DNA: TGTGCCAGCAGTTTGGGGAGGTCCGGAAATTCACCCCTCCACTTT. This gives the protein CASSLGRSGNSPLHF.

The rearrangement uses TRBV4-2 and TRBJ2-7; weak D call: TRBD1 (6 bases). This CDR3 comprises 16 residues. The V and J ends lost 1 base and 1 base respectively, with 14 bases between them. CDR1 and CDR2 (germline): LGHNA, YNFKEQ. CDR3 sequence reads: CASSQVVGQGSYEQYF. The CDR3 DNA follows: TGTGCCAGCAGCCAAGTGGTTGGGCAGGGGTCCTACGAGCAGTACTTC.

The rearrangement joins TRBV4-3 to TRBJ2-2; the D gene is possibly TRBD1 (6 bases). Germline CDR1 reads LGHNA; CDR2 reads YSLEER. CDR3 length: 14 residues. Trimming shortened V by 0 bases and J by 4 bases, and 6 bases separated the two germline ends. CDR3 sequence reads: CASSQDRGTGELFF. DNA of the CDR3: TGCGCCAGCAGCCAAGACAGGGGCACCGGGGAGCTGTTTTTT.

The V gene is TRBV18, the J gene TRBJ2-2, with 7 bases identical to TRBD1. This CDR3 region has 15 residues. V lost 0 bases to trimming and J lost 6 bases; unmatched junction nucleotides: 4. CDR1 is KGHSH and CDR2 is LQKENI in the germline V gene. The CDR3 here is CASSPPTGMAGELFF. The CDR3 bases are TGTGCCAGCTCACCACCGACAGGGATGGCCGGGGAGCTGTTTTTT.